This T cell receptor beta chain derives from a study of shared clonotypes between healthy human individuals. Replicate PCRs run on sorted subsets employed roughly 190 ng DNA, approximately 30,000 T cell genomes. Assay used: immunoSEQ multiplex PCR; TCRdb lists only in-frame clones, some missing. The sample contains approximately 2.3 million clones, 90% to 95% of which appear only once. Trimming took 4 bases from V and 5 from J, leaving 14 bases between them. Germline V CDR1 and CDR2: LNHDA, SQIVND (reference sequence). CDR3 length: 14 amino acids. This receptor was identified in a man younger than 35 in good health. Some clones in this sample may be carry-over from other donors' samples. This sequence joins TRBV19 and TRBJ1-2; tentative D call: TRBD1 (5 bases). Sequenced sample: naive CD4+ T cells from PBMCs. Subset reported: CD45RA+ positively selected. The DNA of the CDR3 is TGTGCCAGTAGTAAACAGGAGGTTGGATATGGCTACACCTTC. Protein sequence: CASSKQEVGYGYTF.